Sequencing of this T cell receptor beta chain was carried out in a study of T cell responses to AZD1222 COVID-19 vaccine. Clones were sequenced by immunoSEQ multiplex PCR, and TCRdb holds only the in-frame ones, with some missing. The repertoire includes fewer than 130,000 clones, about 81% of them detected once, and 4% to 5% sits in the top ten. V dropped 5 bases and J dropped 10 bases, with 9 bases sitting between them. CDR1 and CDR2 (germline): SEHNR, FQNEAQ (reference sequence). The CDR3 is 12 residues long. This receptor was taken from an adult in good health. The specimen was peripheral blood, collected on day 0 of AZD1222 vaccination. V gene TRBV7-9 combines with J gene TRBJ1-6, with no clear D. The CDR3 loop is CASSRGESPLHF. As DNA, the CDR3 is TGTGCCAGCAGCCGGGGAGAGTCACCCCTCCACTTT.